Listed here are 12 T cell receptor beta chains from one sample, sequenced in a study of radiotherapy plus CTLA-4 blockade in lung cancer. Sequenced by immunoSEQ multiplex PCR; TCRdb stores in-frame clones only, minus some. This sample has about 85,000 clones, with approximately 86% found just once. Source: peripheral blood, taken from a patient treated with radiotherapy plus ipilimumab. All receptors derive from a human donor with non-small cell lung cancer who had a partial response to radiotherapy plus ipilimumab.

The CDR3 is CASRTGHSNQPQHF. CDR3 bases: TGTGCCAGCAGGACAGGGCATAGCAATCAGCCCCAGCATTTT. This sequence joins TRBV6-1 and TRBJ1-5; 7 bases line up with TRBD1. The CDR3 has 14 amino acids. CDR1 and CDR2 from the germline V gene are MNHNS and SASEGT. With V trimmed by 6 bases and J by 0 bases, 2 bases remained unmatched.

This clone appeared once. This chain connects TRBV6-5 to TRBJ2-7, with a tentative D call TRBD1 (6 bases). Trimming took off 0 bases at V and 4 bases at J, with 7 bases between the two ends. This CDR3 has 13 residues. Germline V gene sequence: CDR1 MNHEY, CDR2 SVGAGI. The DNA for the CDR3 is TGTGCCAGCAGTTACTCGACAGGTTACGAGCAGTACTTC. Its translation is CASSYSTGYEQYF.

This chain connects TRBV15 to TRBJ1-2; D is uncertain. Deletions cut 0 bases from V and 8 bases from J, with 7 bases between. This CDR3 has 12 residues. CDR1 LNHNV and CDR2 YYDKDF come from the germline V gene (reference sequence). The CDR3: CATSRELPGYTF. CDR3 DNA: TGTGCCACCAGCAGAGAACTGCCGGGCTACACCTTC.

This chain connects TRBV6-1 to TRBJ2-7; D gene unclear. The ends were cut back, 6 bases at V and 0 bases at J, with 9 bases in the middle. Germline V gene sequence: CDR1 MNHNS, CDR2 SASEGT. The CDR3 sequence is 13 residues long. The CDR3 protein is CASRGPSSYEQYF. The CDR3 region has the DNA TGTGCCAGCAGGGGCCCGAGCTCCTACGAGCAGTACTTC.

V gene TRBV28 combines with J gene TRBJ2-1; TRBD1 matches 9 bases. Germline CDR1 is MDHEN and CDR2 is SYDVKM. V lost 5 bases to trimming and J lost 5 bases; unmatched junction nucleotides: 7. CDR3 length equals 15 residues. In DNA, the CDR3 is TGTGCCAGCAGTACTGGGACAGGGAAGCACAATGAGCAGTTCTTC. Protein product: CASSTGTGKHNEQFF.

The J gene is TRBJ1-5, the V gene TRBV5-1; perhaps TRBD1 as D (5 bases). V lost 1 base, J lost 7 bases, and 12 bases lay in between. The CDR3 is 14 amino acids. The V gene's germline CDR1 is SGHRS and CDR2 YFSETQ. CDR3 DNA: TGCGCCAGCAGCTTGTATTCGGGGGAACAGCCCCAGCATTTT. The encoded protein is CASSLYSGEQPQHF.

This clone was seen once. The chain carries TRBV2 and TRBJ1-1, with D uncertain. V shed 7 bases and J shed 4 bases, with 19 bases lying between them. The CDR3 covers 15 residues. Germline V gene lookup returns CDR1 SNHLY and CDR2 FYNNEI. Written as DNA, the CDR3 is TGTGCCAGCACCCAGAGCAGAGGAGCTTCCACTGAAGCTTTCTTT. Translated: CASTQSRGASTEAFF.

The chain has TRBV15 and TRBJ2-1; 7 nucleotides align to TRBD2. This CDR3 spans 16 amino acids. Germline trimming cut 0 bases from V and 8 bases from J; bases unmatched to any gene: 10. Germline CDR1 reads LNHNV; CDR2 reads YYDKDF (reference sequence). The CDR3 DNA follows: TGTGCCACCAGCAGAGATTTTGCGGGAGAGAGCGATGAGCAGTTCTTC. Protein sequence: CATSRDFAGESDEQFF. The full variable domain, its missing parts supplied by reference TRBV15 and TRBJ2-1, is DAMVIQNPRYQVTQFGKPVTLSCSQTLNHNVMYWYQQKSSQAPKLLFHYYDKDFNNEADTPDNFQSRRPNTSFCFLDIRSPGLGDTAMYLCATSRDFAGESDEQFFGPGTRLTVL.

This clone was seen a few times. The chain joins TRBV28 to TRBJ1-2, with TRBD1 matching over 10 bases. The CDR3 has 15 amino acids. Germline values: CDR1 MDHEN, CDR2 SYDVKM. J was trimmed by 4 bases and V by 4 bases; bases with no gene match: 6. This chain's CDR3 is CASSSLGQGSYGYTF. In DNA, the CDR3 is TGTGCCAGCAGTTCCCTGGGACAGGGGAGCTATGGCTACACCTTC.

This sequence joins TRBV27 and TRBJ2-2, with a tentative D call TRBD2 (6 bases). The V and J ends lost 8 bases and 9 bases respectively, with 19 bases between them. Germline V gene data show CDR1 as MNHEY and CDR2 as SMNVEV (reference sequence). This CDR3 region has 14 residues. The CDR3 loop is CASRAGSDTWELFF. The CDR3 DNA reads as TGTGCCAGCCGAGCGGGCAGCGATACCTGGGAGCTGTTTTTT.

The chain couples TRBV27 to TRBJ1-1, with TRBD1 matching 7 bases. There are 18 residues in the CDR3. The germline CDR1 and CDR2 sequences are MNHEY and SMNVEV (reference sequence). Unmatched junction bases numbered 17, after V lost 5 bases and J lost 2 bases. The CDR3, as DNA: TGTGCCAGCAGTCGTAATATGCTTCCGGGACAGTTTAACACTGAAGCTTTCTTT. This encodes CASSRNMLPGQFNTEAFF.

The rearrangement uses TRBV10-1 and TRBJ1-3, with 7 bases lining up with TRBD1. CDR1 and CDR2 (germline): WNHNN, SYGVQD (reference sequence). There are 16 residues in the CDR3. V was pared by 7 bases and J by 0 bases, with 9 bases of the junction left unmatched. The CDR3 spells CASTPGTASSGNTIYF. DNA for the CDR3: TGCGCCAGCACCCCCGGGACAGCCTCCTCTGGAAACACCATATATTTT.